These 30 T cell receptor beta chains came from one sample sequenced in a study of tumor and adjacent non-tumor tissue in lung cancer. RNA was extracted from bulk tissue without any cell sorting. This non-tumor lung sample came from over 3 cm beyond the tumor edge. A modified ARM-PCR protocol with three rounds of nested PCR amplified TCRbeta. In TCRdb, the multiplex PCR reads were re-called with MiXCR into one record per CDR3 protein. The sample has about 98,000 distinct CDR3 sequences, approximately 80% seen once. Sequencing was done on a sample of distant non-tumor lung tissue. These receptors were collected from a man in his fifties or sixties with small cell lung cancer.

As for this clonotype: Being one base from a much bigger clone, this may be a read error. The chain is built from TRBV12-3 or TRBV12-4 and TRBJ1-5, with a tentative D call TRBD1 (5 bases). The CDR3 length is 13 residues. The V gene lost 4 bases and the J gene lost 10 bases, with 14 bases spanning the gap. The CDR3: CASSSGGSHPQHF. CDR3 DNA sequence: TGTGCCAGCAGTTCTGGGGGAAGTCACCCCCAGCATTTT.

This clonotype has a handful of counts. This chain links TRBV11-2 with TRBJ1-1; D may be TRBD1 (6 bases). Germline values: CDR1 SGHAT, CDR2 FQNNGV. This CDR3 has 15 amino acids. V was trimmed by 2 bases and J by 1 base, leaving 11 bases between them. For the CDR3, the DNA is TGTGCCAGCAGCTTAAAACCAGGGGCGAACACTGAAGCTTTCTTT. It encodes CASSLKPGANTEAFF.

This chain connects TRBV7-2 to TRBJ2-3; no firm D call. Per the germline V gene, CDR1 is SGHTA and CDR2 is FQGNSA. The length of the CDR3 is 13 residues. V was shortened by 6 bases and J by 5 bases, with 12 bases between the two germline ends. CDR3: CASSQNREDTQYF. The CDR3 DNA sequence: TGTGCCAGCAGTCAAAATAGGGAAGATACGCAGTATTTT.

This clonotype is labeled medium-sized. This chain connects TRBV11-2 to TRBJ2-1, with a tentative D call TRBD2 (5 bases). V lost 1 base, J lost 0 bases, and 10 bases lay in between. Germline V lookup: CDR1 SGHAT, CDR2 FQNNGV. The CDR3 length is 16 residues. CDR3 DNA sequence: TGTGCCAGCAGCTTAGTGGGAGTGAGCTCCTACAATGAGCAGTTCTTC. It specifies CASSLVGVSSYNEQFF.

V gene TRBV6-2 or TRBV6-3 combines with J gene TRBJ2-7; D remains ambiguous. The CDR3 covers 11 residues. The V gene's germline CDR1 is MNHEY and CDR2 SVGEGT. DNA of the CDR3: TGTGCTAACGGTCAACCTGGAGAGCAGTACTTC. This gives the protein CANGQPGEQYF.

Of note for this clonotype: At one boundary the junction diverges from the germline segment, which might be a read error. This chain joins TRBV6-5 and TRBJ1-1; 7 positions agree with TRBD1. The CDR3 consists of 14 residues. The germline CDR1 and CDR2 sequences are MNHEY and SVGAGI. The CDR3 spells CTSRPDRPYTEAFF. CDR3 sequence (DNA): TGTACCAGTAGACCGGACAGGCCGTACACTGAAGCTTTCTTT.

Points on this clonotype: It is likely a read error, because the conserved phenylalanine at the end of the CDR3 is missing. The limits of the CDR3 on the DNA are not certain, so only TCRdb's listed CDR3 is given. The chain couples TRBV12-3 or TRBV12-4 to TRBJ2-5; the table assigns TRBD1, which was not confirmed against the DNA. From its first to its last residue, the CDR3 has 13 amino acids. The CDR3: CAGSSQSGETQYI.

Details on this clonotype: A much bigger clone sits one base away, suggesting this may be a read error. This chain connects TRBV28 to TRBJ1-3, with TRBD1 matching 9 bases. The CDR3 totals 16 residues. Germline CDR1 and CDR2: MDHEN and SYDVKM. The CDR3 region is CASSVPGTGSGKTIYF. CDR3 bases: TGTGCCAGCAGTGTCCCCGGGACAGGGTCTGGAAAGACCATATATTTT.

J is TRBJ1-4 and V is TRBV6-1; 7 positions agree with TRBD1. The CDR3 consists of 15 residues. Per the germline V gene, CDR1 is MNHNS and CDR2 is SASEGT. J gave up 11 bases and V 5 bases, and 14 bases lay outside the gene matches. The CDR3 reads CASSFGRQGCEKLFF. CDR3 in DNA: TGTGCCAGCAGTTTCGGTCGACAGGGATGTGAGAAACTGTTTTTT.

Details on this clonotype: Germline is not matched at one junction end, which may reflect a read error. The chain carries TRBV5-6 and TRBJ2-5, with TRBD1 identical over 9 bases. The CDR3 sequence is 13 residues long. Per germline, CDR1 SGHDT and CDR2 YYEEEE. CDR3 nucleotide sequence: TGTCCCAGCAGTTCACAGGGGGCAGAGACCCAGTACTTC. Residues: CPSSSQGAETQYF.

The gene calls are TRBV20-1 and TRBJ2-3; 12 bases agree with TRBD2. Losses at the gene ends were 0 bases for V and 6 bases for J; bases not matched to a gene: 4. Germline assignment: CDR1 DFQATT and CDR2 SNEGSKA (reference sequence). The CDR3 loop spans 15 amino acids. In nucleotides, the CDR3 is TGCAGTGCTAGAGAGGCTAGCGGGGGGGGGGATACGCAGTATTTT. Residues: CSAREASGGGDTQYF.

DNA for the CDR3: TGCGCCAGTCGACTGGGATCATCTCCGACTGAAGCTTTCTTT. This codes for CASRLGSSPTEAFF. The gene calls are TRBV5-1 and TRBJ1-1; D is ambiguous. CDR1 SGHRS and CDR2 YFSETQ come from the germline V gene. Trimming took off 8 bases at V and 5 bases at J, with 19 bases between the two ends. The CDR3 extends over 14 amino acids.

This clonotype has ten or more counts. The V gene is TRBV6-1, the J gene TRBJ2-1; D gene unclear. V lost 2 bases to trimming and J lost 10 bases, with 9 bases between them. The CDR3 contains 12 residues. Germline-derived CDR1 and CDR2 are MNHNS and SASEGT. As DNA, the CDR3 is TGTGCCAGCAGTGAATTAGTAAGGGAGCAGTTCTTC. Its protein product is CASSELVREQFF.

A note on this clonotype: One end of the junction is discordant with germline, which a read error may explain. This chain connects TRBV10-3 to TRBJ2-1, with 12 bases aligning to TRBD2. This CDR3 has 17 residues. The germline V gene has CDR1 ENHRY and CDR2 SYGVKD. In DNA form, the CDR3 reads TGTACCATCAGGGGGACTAGCGGGTGGAGCTCCTACAATGAGCAGTTCTTC. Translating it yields CTIRGTSGWSSYNEQFF.

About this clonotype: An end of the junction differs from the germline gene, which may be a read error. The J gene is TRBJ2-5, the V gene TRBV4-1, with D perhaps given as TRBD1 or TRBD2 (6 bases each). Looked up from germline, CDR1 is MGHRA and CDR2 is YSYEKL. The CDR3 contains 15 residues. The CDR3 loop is CASSQVTGRKETQYF. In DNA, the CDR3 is TGCGCCAGCAGTCAAGTCACAGGGAGGAAAGAGACCCAGTACTTC.

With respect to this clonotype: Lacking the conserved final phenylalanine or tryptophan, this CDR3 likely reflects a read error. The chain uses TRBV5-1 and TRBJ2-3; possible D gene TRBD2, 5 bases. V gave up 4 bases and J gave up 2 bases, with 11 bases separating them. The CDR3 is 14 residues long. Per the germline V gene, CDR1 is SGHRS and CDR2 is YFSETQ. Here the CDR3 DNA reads TGCGCCAGCAGCCTACTAGGCACCACAGATACGCAGTATCTT. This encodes CASSLLGTTDTQYL.

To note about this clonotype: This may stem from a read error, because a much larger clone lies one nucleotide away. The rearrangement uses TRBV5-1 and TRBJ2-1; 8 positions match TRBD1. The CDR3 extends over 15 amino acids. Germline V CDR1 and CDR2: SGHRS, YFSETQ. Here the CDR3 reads CANSLAGGTYNEQFF. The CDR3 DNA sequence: TGCGCCAACAGCTTGGCAGGGGGCACCTACAATGAGCAGTTCTTC.

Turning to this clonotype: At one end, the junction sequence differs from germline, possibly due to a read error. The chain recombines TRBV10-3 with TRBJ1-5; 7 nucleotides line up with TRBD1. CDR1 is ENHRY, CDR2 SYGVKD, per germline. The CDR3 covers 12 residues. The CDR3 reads CAIGDSNEPQHF. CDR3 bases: TGTGCCATCGGGGACAGCAATGAGCCCCAGCATTTC.

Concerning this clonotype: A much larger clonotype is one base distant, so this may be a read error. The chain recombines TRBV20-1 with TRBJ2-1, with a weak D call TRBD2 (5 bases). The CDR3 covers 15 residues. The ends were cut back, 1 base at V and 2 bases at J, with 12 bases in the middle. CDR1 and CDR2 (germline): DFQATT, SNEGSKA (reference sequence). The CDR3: CSARVWERPYNEQFF. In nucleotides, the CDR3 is TGCAGTGCTAGAGTATGGGAGAGGCCCTACAATGAGCAGTTCTTC.

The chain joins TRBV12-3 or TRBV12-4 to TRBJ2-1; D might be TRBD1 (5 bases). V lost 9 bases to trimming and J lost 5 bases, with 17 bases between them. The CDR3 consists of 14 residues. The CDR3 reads CASSPETEHNEQFF. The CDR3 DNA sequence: TGTGCCAGTAGTCCCGAGACAGAGCACAATGAGCAGTTCTTC.

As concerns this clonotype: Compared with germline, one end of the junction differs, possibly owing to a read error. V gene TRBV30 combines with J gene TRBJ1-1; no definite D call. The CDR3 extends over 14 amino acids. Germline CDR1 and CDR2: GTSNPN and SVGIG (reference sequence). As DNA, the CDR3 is TGTGTCTGGAGTGACCCGGGCGGTTACACTGAAGCCTTCTTT. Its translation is CVWSDPGGYTEAFF.

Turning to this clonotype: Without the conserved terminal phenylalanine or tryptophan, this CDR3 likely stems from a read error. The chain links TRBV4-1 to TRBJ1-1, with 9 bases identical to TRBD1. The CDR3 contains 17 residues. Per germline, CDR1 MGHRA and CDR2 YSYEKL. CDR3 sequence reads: CANSQLQQGATGTEAFI. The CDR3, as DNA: TGCGCCAACAGCCAACTCCAACAGGGGGCGACGGGGACTGAAGCTTTCATT.

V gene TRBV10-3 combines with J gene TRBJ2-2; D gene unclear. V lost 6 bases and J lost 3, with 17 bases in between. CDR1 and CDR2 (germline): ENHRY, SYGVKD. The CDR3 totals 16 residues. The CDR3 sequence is CAIREGLHRDTGELFF. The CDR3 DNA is TGTGCCATCAGAGAAGGGCTTCATCGGGACACCGGGGAGCTGTTTTTT.

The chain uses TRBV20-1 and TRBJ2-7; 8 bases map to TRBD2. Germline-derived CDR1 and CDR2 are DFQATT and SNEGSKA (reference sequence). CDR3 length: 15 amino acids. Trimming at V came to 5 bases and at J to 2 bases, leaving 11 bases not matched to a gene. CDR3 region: CSAGPGTSGPYEQYF. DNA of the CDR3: TGCAGTGCTGGACCCGGGACTAGTGGGCCCTACGAGCAGTACTTC.

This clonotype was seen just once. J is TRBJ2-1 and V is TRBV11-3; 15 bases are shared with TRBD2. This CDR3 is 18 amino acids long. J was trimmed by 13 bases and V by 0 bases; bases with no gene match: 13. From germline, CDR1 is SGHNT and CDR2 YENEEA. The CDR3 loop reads CASSLDGVGLAGGGDQFF. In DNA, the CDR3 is TGTGCCAGCAGCTTAGATGGAGTGGGACTAGCGGGAGGAGGTGATCAGTTCTTC.

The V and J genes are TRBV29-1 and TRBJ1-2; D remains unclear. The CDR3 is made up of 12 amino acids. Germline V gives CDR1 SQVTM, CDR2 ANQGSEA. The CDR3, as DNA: TGCAACGTAGATTCGGCGGTTCATAGCTACACCTTC. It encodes CNVDSAVHSYTF. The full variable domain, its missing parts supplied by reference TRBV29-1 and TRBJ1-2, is SAVISQKPSRDICQRGTSLTIQCQVDSQVTMMFWYRQQPGQSLTLIATANQGSEATYESGFVIDKFPISRPNLTFSTLTVSNMSPEDSSIYLCNVDSAVHSYTFGSGTRLTVV.

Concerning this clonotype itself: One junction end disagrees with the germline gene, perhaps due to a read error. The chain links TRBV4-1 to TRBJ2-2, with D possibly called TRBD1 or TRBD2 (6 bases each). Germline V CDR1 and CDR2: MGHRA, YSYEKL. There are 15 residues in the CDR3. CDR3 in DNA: TGCGCCACCAGCAGCACGGGGGCCTATACCGGGGAGTTGTTTTTT. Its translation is CATSSTGAYTGELFF.

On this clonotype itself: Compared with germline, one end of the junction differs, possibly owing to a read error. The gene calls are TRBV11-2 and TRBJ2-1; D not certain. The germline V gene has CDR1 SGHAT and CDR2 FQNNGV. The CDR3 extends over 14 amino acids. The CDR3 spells CTSLKRHGDNEQFF. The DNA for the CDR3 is TGTACCAGCCTGAAACGGCACGGCGACAATGAGCAGTTCTTC.

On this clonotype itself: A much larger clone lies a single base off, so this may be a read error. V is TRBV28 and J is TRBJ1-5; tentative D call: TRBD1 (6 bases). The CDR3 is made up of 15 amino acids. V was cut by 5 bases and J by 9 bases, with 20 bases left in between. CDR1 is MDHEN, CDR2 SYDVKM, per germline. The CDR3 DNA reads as TGTGCCAGCAGTCCCCCAGAAGTGACAGGAGGGCCCCAGCATTTT. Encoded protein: CASSPPEVTGGPQHF.

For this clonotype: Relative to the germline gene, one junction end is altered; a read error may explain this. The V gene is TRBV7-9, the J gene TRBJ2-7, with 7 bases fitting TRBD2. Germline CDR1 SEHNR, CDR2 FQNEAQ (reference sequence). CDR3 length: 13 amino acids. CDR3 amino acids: CASSGRARYEEYF. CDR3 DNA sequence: TGTGCCAGCAGCGGGAGGGCCAGATACGAGGAGTACTTC.